This T cell receptor (beta chain) was identified during a study of neurological immune-mediated disorders. Indicated time point: technical triplicate 1. Unsorted libraries were derived from 2 million PBMCs stored at -80 C. One entry per CDR3 protein, called by TCRdb with MiXCR from the 5' RACE reads. The repertoire includes around 37,000 distinct CDR3 sequences, over 8.5% of them detected once, and 3% to 4.5% sits in the top ten. This clonotype was seen repeatedly, ten times or more. V shed 5 bases and J shed 0 bases, with 12 bases lying between them. The CDR3 loop spans 15 amino acids. Germline assignment: CDR1 KGHSH and CDR2 LQKENI.

The genes are TRBV18 and TRBJ2-3; a weak D match, TRBD1 (5 bases). The TCR was taken from a man aged 55 to 69 with HTLV-1-associated myelopathy (HAM/TSP). Sequenced input: PBMCs. The CDR3 spells CASSSTVASTDTQYF. In nucleotides, the CDR3 is TGTGCCAGCTCATCGACAGTTGCTAGCACAGATACGCAGTATTTT.